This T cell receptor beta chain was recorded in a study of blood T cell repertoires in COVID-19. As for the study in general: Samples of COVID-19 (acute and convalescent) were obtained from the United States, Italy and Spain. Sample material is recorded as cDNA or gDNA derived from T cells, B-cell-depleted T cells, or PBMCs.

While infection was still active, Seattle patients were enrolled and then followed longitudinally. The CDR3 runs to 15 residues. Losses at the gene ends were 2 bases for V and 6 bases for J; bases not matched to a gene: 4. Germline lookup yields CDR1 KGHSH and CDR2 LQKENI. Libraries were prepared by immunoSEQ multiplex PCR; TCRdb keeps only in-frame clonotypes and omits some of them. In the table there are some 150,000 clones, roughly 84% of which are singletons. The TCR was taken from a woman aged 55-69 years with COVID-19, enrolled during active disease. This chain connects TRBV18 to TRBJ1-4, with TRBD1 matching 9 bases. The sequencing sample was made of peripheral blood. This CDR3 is CASSPGQGRDEKLFF. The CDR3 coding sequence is TGTGCCAGCTCACCAGGACAGGGGCGGGATGAAAAACTGTTTTTT.